The entry below gives a single TCR beta chain sequence along with its context. Its antigen is as yet unknown. These data belong to a study of a mutant IDH1 vaccine in newly diagnosed glioma. Study in general: Previous care, which was radiotherapy, temozolomide, or both, most often involved both. Study-level points and caveats: Detectable vaccine-induced immune responses arose in approximately 93% of patients. Pseudoprogression appears to have had no connection to changes in top peripheral T cell clonotypes.

Germline V gives CDR1 SGHTA, CDR2 FQGNSA. The V end lost 8 bases, the J end lost 2 bases, and 12 bases lay between the germline ends. The CDR3 length is 13 residues. TCRdb's copy holds only in-frame clones and misses some; the assay was immunoSEQ multiplex PCR. The sample includes about 30,000 clones, over 75% of them seen just once. The sample's time point: baseline, week 1 (first vaccination visit). As to treatment: pre-vaccination baseline after standard-of-care therapy. The sample was PBMCs, taken from a glioma patient treated with radiotherapy, temozolomide or both. This chain links TRBV7-2 with TRBJ2-5, with a tentative D call TRBD1 (6 bases). The receptor's source is a man aged 25-40 years with glioma. CDR3 sequence (DNA): TGTGCCAGCGGGGCAGGGGATCAAGAGACCCAGTACTTC. Its translation is CASGAGDQETQYF. Filled out from reference TRBV7-2 and TRBJ2-5, the complete variable domain reads GAGVSQSPSNKVTEKGKDVELRCDPISGHTALYWYRQSLGQGLEFLIYFQGNSAPDKSGLPSDRFSAERTGGSVSTLTIQRTQQEDSAVYLCASGAGDQETQYFGPGTRLLVL.